These 32 T cell receptor beta chains were sequenced from one sample in a study of T cells in Graves' hyperthyroidism and ophthalmopathy. Authors of the study amplified TCR beta CDR3 regions from RNA transcripts. First-round RT-PCR targeting the TCR CDR3 was performed with the HTBI primer set. TCRdb reprocessed the multiplex PCR reads with MiXCR, giving one entry per CDR3 protein. The table lists 500,000 to 600,000 distinct CDR3 sequences, just under 20% of them singletons. The sequenced material came from blood. The receptors stem from a man between 40 and 49 years old with Graves' ophthalmopathy.

This clonotype was counted a few times. The chain carries TRBV20-1 and TRBJ1-1, with D maybe TRBD1 (5 bases). Germline CDR1 and CDR2: DFQATT and SNEGSKA (reference sequence). The CDR3 is 13 amino acids. V lost 0 bases to trimming and J lost 6 bases, with 11 bases between them. CDR3 DNA sequence: TGCAGTGCTAGAGATCCAGGGTCCCCTGAAGCTTTCTTT. Amino acids: CSARDPGSPEAFF.

This clonotype showed up many times. V gene TRBV11-1 combines with J gene TRBJ2-3; the D gene is possibly TRBD2 (6 bases). The CDR3 extends over 14 amino acids. The germline gives CDR1 SGHAT, CDR2 FQDESV (reference sequence). Trimming removed 7 bases from V and 0 bases from J, with 11 bases in between. For the CDR3, the DNA is TGTGCCAGCACCCCCGGGACTAGCACAGATACGCAGTATTTT. Protein: CASTPGTSTDTQYF.

The chain combines TRBV20-1 with TRBJ1-1; D possibly corresponds to TRBD1 (5 bases). V lost 8 bases and J lost 6, with 22 bases in between. The CDR3 covers 14 residues. Germline values: CDR1 DFQATT, CDR2 SNEGSKA (reference sequence). The CDR3 here is CSPHPRDGVPEAFF. The CDR3 nucleotides are TGCAGTCCCCACCCGAGGGACGGGGTACCTGAAGCTTTCTTT.

This clonotype has ten or more counts. In nucleotides, the CDR3 is TGTGCCAGCAGTGCACCTAAAAGCGGCAGCTCCTACAATGAGCAGTTCTTC. Its translation: CASSAPKSGSSYNEQFF. The V and J genes are TRBV6-2 or TRBV6-3 and TRBJ2-1, with D possibly being TRBD2 (5 bases). The germline V gene encodes CDR1 MNHEY and CDR2 SVGEGT. V was cut by 5 bases and J by 0 bases, with 17 bases left in between. The CDR3 is 17 amino acids.

This clonotype has a handful of counts. The rearrangement links TRBV6-5 to TRBJ1-6; the D is unclear. Germline CDR1 and CDR2: MNHEY and SVGAGI. CDR3 length: 16 residues. The V end lost 2 bases, the J end lost 4 bases, and 12 bases lay between the germline ends. This chain's CDR3 is CASSYEMGTYNSPLHF. CDR3 sequence (DNA): TGTGCCAGCAGTTACGAGATGGGCACATATAATTCACCCCTCCACTTT.

This clonotype was recorded a few times. The chain is built from TRBV7-2 and TRBJ2-3, with a weak D call TRBD2 (6 bases). Germline CDR1 and CDR2: SGHTA and FQGNSA. V dropped 6 bases and J dropped 3 bases, with 10 bases sitting between them. The CDR3 extends over 13 amino acids. The CDR3 spells CASRTGVTDTQYF. The CDR3 nucleotides are TGTGCCAGCAGGACGGGAGTGACAGATACGCAGTATTTT.

This clonotype is a singleton in its sample. This chain joins TRBV4-1 and TRBJ1-3, with a tentative D call TRBD1 (5 bases). Germline V gene sequence: CDR1 MGHRA, CDR2 YSYEKL. The CDR3 consists of 17 residues. V lost 1 base and J lost 0, with 13 bases in between. The CDR3 DNA follows: TGCGCCAGCAGCCAAGGTATGAGGGGAGGCTCTGGAAACACCATATATTTT. This codes for CASSQGMRGGSGNTIYF.

The chain recombines TRBV6-2 or TRBV6-3 with TRBJ2-1; 15 nucleotides line up with TRBD2. The CDR3 has 19 amino acids. The germline CDR1 and CDR2 sequences are MNHEY and SVGEGT. Losses at the gene ends were 6 bases for V and 2 bases for J; bases not matched to a gene: 11. CDR3 coding DNA: TGTGCCAGCAGCTACCGAGGACTAGCGGGAGGGTGGACCTACAATGAGCAGTTCTTC. This sequence encodes CASSYRGLAGGWTYNEQFF.

This sequence joins TRBV6-2 or TRBV6-3 and TRBJ2-1; a weak D match, TRBD1 (5 bases). Trimming shortened V by 2 bases and J by 7 bases, and 18 bases separated the two germline ends. The CDR3 runs 16 residues. In germline, CDR1 is MNHEY, CDR2 SVGEGT. CDR3 DNA sequence: TGTGCCAGCAGTTACCCTAAGGGGTATCGCAAGAATGAGCAGTTCTTC. It is translated as CASSYPKGYRKNEQFF.

This clonotype came up a few times. The chain recombines TRBV12-3 or TRBV12-4 with TRBJ2-1; TRBD2 agrees at 8 bases. The CDR3 covers 16 residues. V lost 8 bases and J lost 6; bases outside the gene matches: 15. The CDR3 DNA sequence: TGTGCCAGCCTCTATTACAGCGGGGGAGCCTCCAATGAGCAGTTCTTC. Encoded protein: CASLYYSGGASNEQFF.

This clonotype occurred many times. The chain recombines TRBV2 with TRBJ2-1; possibly TRBD1 or TRBD2 for D (6 bases each). From germline, CDR1 is SNHLY and CDR2 FYNNEI. CDR3 length equals 14 residues. Trimming left V 3 bases short and J 2 bases short, with 8 bases between. CDR3 nucleotide sequence: TGTGCCAGCAGTGAGGGGGGCACCTACAATGAGCAGTTCTTC. It specifies CASSEGGTYNEQFF.

V is TRBV19 and J is TRBJ1-2, with 8 bases aligning to TRBD1. V shed 5 bases and J 4 bases; nucleotides not matched to a gene: 9. This CDR3 region has 15 residues. The germline CDR1 and CDR2 sequences are LNHDA and SQIVND (reference sequence). CDR3 DNA sequence: TGTGCCAGTAGTCTCGGGACAGGCCCCATCTATGGCTACACCTTC. This encodes CASSLGTGPIYGYTF.

Only a few counts were recorded for this clonotype. The genes are TRBV7-9 and TRBJ1-1, with D possibly matching TRBD1 (5 bases). There are 17 residues in the CDR3. V dropped 2 bases and J dropped 1 base, with 17 bases sitting between them. The germline CDR1 and CDR2 sequences are SEHNR and FQNEAQ (reference sequence). The CDR3 sequence is CASSLRFGTRWNTEAFF. The DNA for the CDR3 is TGTGCCAGCAGCTTAAGGTTCGGGACCAGGTGGAACACTGAAGCTTTCTTT.

This clonotype was seen many times. The J gene is TRBJ2-7, the V gene TRBV28; tentative D call: TRBD2 (6 bases). Germline V gives CDR1 MDHEN, CDR2 SYDVKM. The CDR3 is 14 amino acids. Trimming took 6 bases from V and 0 from J, leaving 12 bases between them. The CDR3 DNA is TGTGCCAGCAGGAGGGGACTCAGCTCCTACGAGCAGTACTTC. It encodes CASRRGLSSYEQYF.

V is TRBV6-2 or TRBV6-3 and J is TRBJ2-5; the match to TRBD2 covers 8 bases. CDR3 size: 15 residues. With 6 bases clipped from V and 4 bases from J, the junction kept 10 bases outside the gene matches. Germline V lookup: CDR1 MNHEY, CDR2 SVGEGT. CDR3 sequence reads: CASSGQRGPGETQYF. In DNA, the CDR3 is TGTGCCAGCAGCGGGCAGCGGGGGCCGGGAGAGACCCAGTACTTC.

This clonotype appeared a single time. CDR3 sequence reads: CASSEAGREPYNEQFF. The CDR3 DNA follows: TGTGCCAGCAGTGAAGCGGGCAGGGAGCCCTACAATGAGCAGTTCTTC. The chain couples TRBV6-1 to TRBJ2-1; D is possibly TRBD1 or TRBD2 (5 bases each). The CDR3 consists of 16 residues. Trimming cost V 0 bases and J 2 bases, with 11 bases left between them. Looked up from germline, CDR1 is MNHNS and CDR2 is SASEGT.

CDR3 in amino acids: CASSQSGGGLYNEQFF. In DNA form, the CDR3 reads TGTGCCAGCAGCCAATCCGGCGGGGGGTTATACAATGAGCAGTTCTTC. J is TRBJ2-1 and V is TRBV3-1; TRBD2 aligns across 8 bases. The J segment lost 4 bases and the V segment lost 2 bases, leaving 7 bases of the junction unmatched. The CDR3 loop spans 16 amino acids. In germline, CDR1 is LGHDT, CDR2 YNNKEL (reference sequence).

This chain joins TRBV18 and TRBJ1-2; tentative D call: TRBD1 (6 bases). V was cut by 6 bases and J by 5 bases, with 13 bases left in between. The V gene's germline CDR1 is KGHSH and CDR2 LQKENI. CDR3 length equals 13 residues. CDR3 bases: TGTGCCAGCTCGCCCCGGGACATGTATGGCTACACCTTC. Translation gives CASSPRDMYGYTF.

This clonotype came up a few times. V usage is TRBV5-4 and J usage is TRBJ2-1; D may be TRBD2 (5 bases). V dropped 0 bases and J dropped 5 bases, with 12 bases sitting between them. Germline-derived CDR1 and CDR2 are SGHNT and YYREEE (reference sequence). The CDR3 totals 15 residues. CDR3 nucleotides: TGTGCCAGCAGCTTGGCCCTGTTCGGGGACAATGAGCAGTTCTTC. Translating it yields CASSLALFGDNEQFF.

There are a few counts of this clonotype. This chain links TRBV12-3 or TRBV12-4 with TRBJ2-1, with D tentatively TRBD2 (7 bases). V dropped 0 bases and J dropped 15 bases, with 15 bases sitting between them. The CDR3 is 13 residues long. CDR3 sequence: CASSLAGRGGPFF. CDR3 sequence (DNA): TGTGCCAGCAGTTTAGCGGGGAGGGGGGGTCCGTTCTTC.

This clonotype showed up just a few times. V gene TRBV9 combines with J gene TRBJ2-1, with 10 bases aligning to TRBD2. CDR3 length equals 17 residues. The germline V gene encodes CDR1 SGDLS and CDR2 YYNGEE. V shed 0 bases, J shed 5 bases, and the junction held 8 bases outside the gene matches. Written as DNA, the CDR3 is TGTGCCAGCAGCGTAGGGGTGGCCACTAGCGGGGACAATGAGCAGTTCTTC. It codes for CASSVGVATSGDNEQFF. Using reference TRBV9 and TRBJ2-1 for the parts outside the CDR3, the full variable domain is DSGVTQTPKHLITATGQRVTLRCSPRSGDLSVYWYQQSLDQGLQFLIQYYNGEERAKGNILERFSAQQFPDLHSELNLSSLELGDSALYFCASSVGVATSGDNEQFFGPGTRLTVL.

The sample holds a few counts of this clonotype. The V call is TRBV6-1, the J call TRBJ2-1; D not resolved. Germline V gene sequence: CDR1 MNHNS, CDR2 SASEGT. V was trimmed by 7 bases and J by 9 bases, leaving 10 bases between them. The CDR3 contains 11 residues. For the CDR3, the DNA is TGTGCCAGCAAGACCGACGTTGAGCAGTTCTTC. Translating gives CASKTDVEQFF.

This clonotype was counted ten times or more. This chain uses TRBV29-1 with TRBJ2-1; 10 nucleotides line up with TRBD2. The ends lost 6 bases at V and 5 bases at J; junction bases unmatched: 13. Germline V CDR1 and CDR2: SQVTM, ANQGSEA. There are 16 residues in the CDR3. CDR3 region: CSVPSPTSGVHNEQFF. The DNA for the CDR3 is TGCAGCGTCCCATCCCCAACTAGCGGGGTACACAATGAGCAGTTCTTC.

There are a few counts of this clonotype. J is TRBJ2-7 and V is TRBV28; D is ambiguous. Trimming removed 6 bases at V and 7 bases at J, with 13 bases between. Germline assignment: CDR1 MDHEN and CDR2 SYDVKM. This CDR3 is 12 amino acids long. CDR3 sequence: CASSATSREQYF. As DNA, the CDR3 is TGTGCCAGCAGCGCTACATCCAGGGAGCAGTACTTC.

The chain links TRBV9 to TRBJ2-1; D remains ambiguous. The germline CDR1 and CDR2 sequences are SGDLS and YYNGEE. The CDR3 sequence is 14 residues long. Between the trimmed V and J ends, which lost 0 bases and 4 bases, there was a span of 8 bases. The CDR3 loop is CASSVAPQYNEQFF. The CDR3 DNA reads as TGTGCCAGCAGCGTAGCGCCCCAGTACAATGAGCAGTTCTTC.

This chain joins TRBV7-9 and TRBJ2-1, with 9 bases aligning to TRBD1. V lost 0 bases and J lost 6; bases outside the gene matches: 6. CDR1 is SEHNR and CDR2 is FQNEAQ in the germline V gene (reference sequence). The CDR3 contains 16 residues. The DNA of the CDR3 is TGTGCCAGCAGCTTAGCTCGGACAGGGGTTGCCAATGAGCAGTTCTTC. It encodes CASSLARTGVANEQFF.

V and J are TRBV18 and TRBJ1-3, with 7 bases aligning to TRBD1. There are 14 residues in the CDR3. CDR1 KGHSH and CDR2 LQKENI come from the germline V gene. V lost 6 bases, J lost 0 bases, and 2 bases stayed unmatched. In DNA, the CDR3 is TGTGCCAGCTCCGGGGACAGCTCTGGAAACACCATATATTTT. Its protein is CASSGDSSGNTIYF.

The rearrangement joins TRBV7-9 to TRBJ2-7, with 14 bases matching TRBD2. V was pared by 3 bases and J by 2 bases, with 3 bases of the junction left unmatched. This CDR3 spans 16 amino acids. Germline CDR1 is SEHNR and CDR2 is FQNEAQ (reference sequence). The CDR3 DNA is TGTGCCAGCAGCTTCGGGACTAGCGGGGGAACCTACGAGCAGTACTTC. Residues: CASSFGTSGGTYEQYF. Variable domain in full (rest from reference TRBV7-9 and TRBJ2-7): DTGVSQNPRHKITKRGQNVTFRCDPISEHNRLYWYRQTLGQGPEFLTYFQNEAQLEKSRLLSDRFSAERPKGSFSTLEIQRTEQGDSAMYLCASSFGTSGGTYEQYFGPGTRLTVT.

This clonotype was detected a few times. A clone one base away is much larger, so this may be a read error. This chain joins TRBV11-2 and TRBJ2-1; TRBD2 aligns across 13 bases. Looked up from germline, CDR1 is SGHAT and CDR2 is FQNNGV. The CDR3 sequence is 15 residues long. As DNA, the CDR3 is TGTGTCAGCAGCTCGGGGACTAGCGGGAAAAATGAGCAGTTCTTC. Protein sequence: CVSSSGTSGKNEQFF.

This chain links TRBV2 with TRBJ2-7; the match to TRBD1 covers 12 bases. CDR1 SNHLY and CDR2 FYNNEI come from the germline V gene. The J segment lost 7 bases and the V segment lost 3 bases, leaving 7 bases of the junction unmatched. CDR3 length: 15 residues. CDR3 sequence: CASSDPGQGAEEQYF. The CDR3 DNA reads as TGTGCCAGCAGTGATCCGGGACAGGGGGCGGAGGAGCAGTACTTC.

This clonotype appeared many times. This chain joins TRBV27 and TRBJ2-7, with a possible D match to TRBD2 (5 bases). The CDR3 totals 14 residues. Germline CDR1 MNHEY, CDR2 SMNVEV (reference sequence). With 4 bases removed from V and 6 bases from J, the gap between germline ends came to 16 bases. DNA for the CDR3: TGTGCCAGCAGTTATAACCCGGACTTAGGCGAGCAGTACTTC. This gives the protein CASSYNPDLGEQYF.

This clonotype was seen many times. The gene calls are TRBV28 and TRBJ2-7; D may match TRBD1 or TRBD2 (6 bases each). Looked up from germline, CDR1 is MDHEN and CDR2 is SYDVKM. V lost 2 bases to trimming and J lost 4 bases, with 15 bases between them. The CDR3 is 15 residues long. CDR3 sequence reads: CASSLMGGAKYEQYF. CDR3 bases: TGTGCCAGCAGTTTAATGGGGGGCGCGAAGTACGAGCAGTACTTC. Looking up the rest from reference TRBV28 and TRBJ2-7 gives the full variable domain: DVKVTQSSRYLVKRTGEKVFLECVQDMDHENMFWYRQDPGLGLRLIYFSYDVKMKEKGDIPEGYSVSREKKERFSLILESASTNQTSMYLCASSLMGGAKYEQYFGPGTRLTVT.